This TCR beta chain was recovered during a study of blood T cell repertoires in COVID-19. Adults between roughly 18 and 95 years of age took part from 20 to 25 US areas. Cohort 3 recovered donors had two negative PCRs, clearance, or symptom resolution. Using immunoSEQ multiplex PCR, the repertoire was profiled, and TCRdb retains in-frame clones only, with some absent. The data hold about 480,000 clones, with roughly 90% observed a single time. Germline lookup yields CDR1 SGHRS and CDR2 YFSETQ. The ends lost 4 bases at V and 2 bases at J; junction bases unmatched: 4. The CDR3 runs to 14 residues. The source is a woman aged 40 to 50 who had recovered from COVID-19. This chain uses TRBV5-1 with TRBJ2-3, with 7 bases identical to TRBD1. Sequencing input: PBMCs or T cells enriched from blood (not recorded which). The CDR3 DNA sequence: TGCGCCAGCAGCCACGGGACAGTCACAGATACGCAGTATTTT. This encodes CASSHGTVTDTQYF.